One and the same sample provided the 28 T cell receptor beta chains below, sequenced in a study of CD8 T cells in Susac syndrome. Random hexamers served to reverse transcribe roughly 0.45 to 1 ug RNA. MiXCR, applied by TCRdb to the immunoSEQ multiplex PCR reads, yields one record per CDR3 protein. This table holds fewer than 250,000 distinct CDR3 sequences, approximately 90% found once. Sequences were obtained from CD8+ T cells from PBMCs. The receptors here all came from a human donor with multiple sclerosis.

This sequence joins TRBV12-3 or TRBV12-4 and TRBJ2-5; D is perhaps TRBD2 (5 bases). The CDR3 spans 14 residues. The V end lost 7 bases, the J end lost 3 bases, and 15 bases lay between the germline ends. The CDR3, as DNA: TGTGCCAGCACTCTCGAGGGAATAGAAGAGACCCAGTACTTC. This translates into CASTLEGIEETQYF.

The V gene is TRBV4-1, the J gene TRBJ1-1; D uncertain. The CDR3 spans 12 residues. Germline V lookup: CDR1 MGHRA, CDR2 YSYEKL. Trimming took 7 bases from V and 1 from J, leaving 7 bases between them. The CDR3 region has the DNA TGCGCCAGCATAGGTCAGAACACTGAAGCTTTCTTT. Protein product: CASIGQNTEAFF.

This chain joins TRBV12-3 or TRBV12-4 and TRBJ2-3; D is uncertain. Trimming left V 2 bases short and J 1 base short, with 13 bases between. The CDR3 sequence is 16 residues long. CDR3 DNA: TGTGCCAGCAGTTTATTGTCCCTCCGGGGCACAGATACGCAGTATTTT. Amino acid sequence: CASSLLSLRGTDTQYF.

The rearrangement joins TRBV4-1 to TRBJ2-1; maybe TRBD2 (6 bases). The V end lost 5 bases, the J end lost 8 bases, and 13 bases lay between the germline ends. CDR1 MGHRA and CDR2 YSYEKL come from the germline V gene. This CDR3 spans 13 amino acids. The CDR3 DNA reads as TGCGCCAGCAGCTACGCGGGGAGCGATGAGCAGTTCTTC. This encodes CASSYAGSDEQFF.

The rearrangement joins TRBV5-4 to TRBJ2-5, with 10 bases lining up with TRBD2. CDR1 is SGHNT, CDR2 YYREEE, per germline (reference sequence). V lost 0 bases and J lost 1; bases outside the gene matches: 3. This CDR3 is built from 16 residues. The CDR3 region has the DNA TGTGCCAGCAGCTTGGGGACTAGCGGAGCCCAAGAGACCCAGTACTTC. It encodes CASSLGTSGAQETQYF.

The chain couples TRBV19 to TRBJ2-2; D remains ambiguous. The germline gives CDR1 LNHDA, CDR2 SQIVND (reference sequence). Deletions cut 9 bases from V and 3 bases from J, with 8 bases between. The CDR3 is made up of 12 amino acids. CDR3 sequence reads: CASKPDTGELFF. The CDR3 nucleotides are TGTGCCAGCAAACCAGACACCGGGGAGCTGTTTTTT.

This chain joins TRBV30 and TRBJ1-1; D unresolved. V lost 8 bases to trimming and J lost 0 bases, with 16 bases between them. This CDR3 spans 14 amino acids. The germline V gene has CDR1 GTSNPN and CDR2 SVGIG (reference sequence). The CDR3 protein is CAVTLGLMNTEAFF. In DNA, the CDR3 is TGTGCCGTAACCCTCGGCCTCATGAACACTGAAGCTTTCTTT.

V usage is TRBV9 and J usage is TRBJ2-3, with D perhaps matching TRBD2 (7 bases). The V gene's germline CDR1 is SGDLS and CDR2 YYNGEE. The CDR3 is 13 amino acids. Trimming shortened V by 4 bases and J by 4 bases, and 10 bases separated the two germline ends. The CDR3 region has the DNA TGTGCCAGCAGCCCGGGGGGCCCAGATACGCAGTATTTT. As protein: CASSPGGPDTQYF.

The V call is TRBV29-1, the J call TRBJ2-1; unclear D gene. The CDR3 loop spans 11 amino acids. Trimming stripped 7 bases from V and 9 bases from J, with 13 bases between. Germline loops: CDR1 SQVTM, CDR2 ANQGSEA. CDR3 in amino acids: CSDRLGSEQFF. Here the CDR3 DNA reads TGCAGCGACAGACTGGGCAGTGAGCAGTTCTTC.

The chain combines TRBV30 with TRBJ1-1; the match to TRBD1 covers 9 bases. V shed 6 bases and J 3 bases; nucleotides not matched to a gene: 14. Per the germline V gene, CDR1 is GTSNPN and CDR2 is SVGIG (reference sequence). The CDR3 covers 16 residues. The CDR3 DNA reads TGTGCCTGCACCGTCCCGGGACAGGGTTGGTACACTGAAGCTTTCTTT. Translation gives CACTVPGQGWYTEAFF.

V is TRBV27 and J is TRBJ2-1; D not certain. The CDR3 sequence is 14 residues long. The V gene's germline CDR1 is MNHEY and CDR2 SMNVEV (reference sequence). V was pared by 3 bases and J by 10 bases, with 16 bases between. CDR3 amino acids: CASSFGDTSREQFF. The CDR3 nucleotides are TGTGCCAGCAGTTTTGGAGACACCTCCCGGGAGCAGTTCTTC.

The V gene is TRBV2, the J gene TRBJ1-5, with D perhaps TRBD1 (5 bases). V lost 7 bases and J lost 0, with 13 bases in between. The length of the CDR3 is 15 residues. Germline V gives CDR1 SNHLY, CDR2 FYNNEI. The CDR3 here is CASMMGPYSNQPQHF. CDR3 DNA: TGTGCCAGCATGATGGGGCCTTATAGCAATCAGCCCCAGCATTTT.

The V gene is TRBV12-3 or TRBV12-4, the J gene TRBJ2-7; D gene unclear. V was shortened by 5 bases and J by 2 bases, with 4 bases between the two germline ends. This CDR3 spans 11 amino acids. As DNA, the CDR3 is TGTGCCAGCAGTATAACCTACGAGCAGTACTTC. It specifies CASSITYEQYF.

The genes are TRBV4-1 and TRBJ2-1; D is unresolved. The V end lost 4 bases, the J end lost 2 bases, and 15 bases lay between the germline ends. Looked up from germline, CDR1 is MGHRA and CDR2 is YSYEKL. The CDR3 has 16 residues. CDR3 amino acids: CASSPALGRTYNEQFF. DNA for the CDR3: TGCGCCAGCAGCCCCGCGCTTGGAAGAACCTACAATGAGCAGTTCTTC.

The gene calls are TRBV19 and TRBJ2-1; 12 nucleotides line up with TRBD2. Germline V gives CDR1 LNHDA, CDR2 SQIVND (reference sequence). The junction had 9 bases not matched to a gene; V was cut back by 6 bases and J by 9 bases. CDR3 length equals 15 residues. CDR3: CASSPVTSGGIEQFF. DNA of the CDR3: TGTGCCAGTAGCCCGGTCACTAGCGGGGGGATTGAGCAGTTCTTC.

The chain combines TRBV7-9 with TRBJ2-4; maybe TRBD1 (5 bases). Trimming took 3 bases from V and 9 from J, leaving 12 bases between them. The germline CDR1 and CDR2 sequences are SEHNR and FQNEAQ (reference sequence). This CDR3 region has 13 residues. CDR3 DNA: TGTGCCAGCAGCTTCCCAGGGCCTGCCATTCAGTACTTC. Translated, it gives CASSFPGPAIQYF.

This clonotype appeared a single time. This CDR3 reads CASSQDLASEQFF. CDR3 bases: TGTGCCAGCAGCCAAGATTTGGCCTCGGAGCAGTTCTTC. The gene calls are TRBV3-1 and TRBJ2-1; the D is unclear. This CDR3 spans 13 amino acids. V lost 0 bases to trimming and J lost 10 bases, with 10 bases between them. Germline CDR1 reads LGHDT; CDR2 reads YNNKEL (reference sequence).

V is TRBV6-2 or TRBV6-3 and J is TRBJ2-3; 8 nucleotides agree with TRBD2. The V and J ends lost 3 bases and 2 bases, in that order; junction bases with no gene match: 7. The CDR3 is made up of 16 amino acids. The germline V gene has CDR1 MNHEY and CDR2 SVGEGT. The CDR3 DNA follows: TGTGCCAGCAGTTATACAGCGGGGGCTTTCACAGATACGCAGTATTTT. Its translation is CASSYTAGAFTDTQYF.

The chain uses TRBV5-6 and TRBJ1-5; D possibly corresponds to TRBD1 (5 bases). CDR3 length: 14 residues. V lost 3 bases and J lost 5, with 12 bases in between. CDR1 is SGHDT, CDR2 YYEEEE, per germline. In DNA form, the CDR3 reads TGTGCCAGCAGCTGGGGAACAGGAGATCAGCCCCAGCATTTT. Encoded protein: CASSWGTGDQPQHF.

This rearrangement joins TRBV6-5 to TRBJ2-1, with D unresolved. Deletions cut 5 bases from V and 2 bases from J, with 7 bases between. Germline CDR1 MNHEY, CDR2 SVGAGI. The CDR3 is made up of 13 amino acids. Here the CDR3 reads CASSPIAYNEQFF. The DNA of the CDR3 is TGTGCCAGCAGTCCTATTGCCTACAATGAGCAGTTCTTC.

This clonotype is a singleton in its sample. The chain uses TRBV4-2 and TRBJ2-1, with TRBD2 matching over 13 bases. The CDR3 spans 17 residues. Germline V CDR1 and CDR2: LGHNA, YNFKEQ. V shed 4 bases, J shed 7 bases, and the junction held 10 bases outside the gene matches. The CDR3 loop reads CASSRTSGSLGRNEQFF. For the CDR3, the DNA is TGTGCCAGCAGCCGGACTAGCGGGAGCCTTGGCAGGAATGAGCAGTTCTTC.

The rearrangement joins TRBV29-1 to TRBJ1-3, with D uncertain. With 4 bases removed from V and 4 bases from J, the gap between germline ends came to 17 bases. Germline CDR1 SQVTM, CDR2 ANQGSEA. This CDR3 contains 15 residues. As DNA, the CDR3 is TGCAGCGTTGCCATGCCTGGGCGAACCGGAAACACCATATATTTT. Protein sequence: CSVAMPGRTGNTIYF.

The J gene is TRBJ1-6, the V gene TRBV6-5; TRBD1 is a possible D gene (5 bases). Germline V gives CDR1 MNHEY, CDR2 SVGAGI. Trimming stripped 2 bases from V and 0 bases from J, with 11 bases between. There are 17 residues in the CDR3. In nucleotides, the CDR3 is TGTGCCAGCAGTTACGGGGACTTAAGCTCCTATAATTCACCCCTCCACTTT. Amino acid sequence: CASSYGDLSSYNSPLHF.

The V gene is TRBV24-1, the J gene TRBJ2-1, with 8 bases aligning to TRBD1. The CDR3 has 13 residues. Trimming at V came to 8 bases and at J to 2 bases, leaving 1 base not matched to a gene. Germline CDR1 and CDR2: KGHDR and SFDVKD. The CDR3 loop is CATKQGAYNEQFF. CDR3 bases: TGTGCCACCAAACAGGGGGCCTACAATGAGCAGTTCTTC.

V and J are TRBV30 and TRBJ1-2; perhaps TRBD1 as D (6 bases). With 2 bases removed from V and 7 bases from J, the gap between germline ends came to 23 bases. The CDR3 has 16 residues. The germline gives CDR1 GTSNPN, CDR2 SVGIG (reference sequence). CDR3: CAWSLGQLILTGGYTF. DNA of the CDR3: TGTGCCTGGAGTCTTGGACAGCTCATTCTAACTGGTGGCTACACCTTC.

This sequence joins TRBV3-1 and TRBJ2-5; 8 nucleotides match TRBD2. The CDR3 totals 15 residues. V dropped 6 bases and J dropped 5; count of bases not matched to a gene: 11. CDR1 is LGHDT and CDR2 is YNNKEL in the germline V gene (reference sequence). The CDR3 DNA sequence: TGTGCCAGCAGTTATACGGGACTAGGGCACGAGACCCAGTACTTC. Protein: CASSYTGLGHETQYF.

The chain couples TRBV19 to TRBJ1-4; TRBD1 matches 7 bases. Looked up from germline, CDR1 is LNHDA and CDR2 is SQIVND (reference sequence). The CDR3 runs to 15 residues. The J segment lost 3 bases and the V segment lost 4 bases, leaving 5 bases of the junction unmatched. This chain's CDR3 is CASSTRDSANEKLFF. The CDR3 coding sequence is TGTGCCAGTAGTACCCGGGACAGCGCTAATGAAAAACTGTTTTTT.

As DNA, the CDR3 is TGTGCCAGCAGCCCTAGCGGGACGGCCTCCGGTGAGCAGTTCTTC. Amino acids: CASSPSGTASGEQFF. The V call is TRBV12-3 or TRBV12-4, the J call TRBJ2-1, with 9 bases aligning to TRBD2. The CDR3 length is 15 residues. The V and J ends lost 6 bases and 9 bases, in that order; junction bases with no gene match: 12.